Sequencing of this TCR beta chain was carried out in a study of T cell responses to AZD1222 COVID-19 vaccine. TCRdb's table, derived via immunoSEQ multiplex PCR, lists solely in-frame clones and lacks some. The data show 80,000 to 100,000 clones, 80% to 90% seen once. The CDR3 is 19 residues long. Trimming removed 0 bases from V and 3 bases from J; junction bases left unmatched: 8. Germline CDR1 is LGHNT and CDR2 is FRNRAP. The chain joins TRBV12-5 to TRBJ2-2; 12 nucleotides match TRBD1. This clonotype was obtained from an adult who received the AZD1222 COVID-19 vaccine. The specimen comprised peripheral blood, sampled 28 days after the second AZD1222 dose. In nucleotides, the CDR3 is TGTGCTAGTGGTTTGGTAAAGGGACAGGGGGCGCGGGACACCGGGGAGCTGTTTTTT. This sequence encodes CASGLVKGQGARDTGELFF. Using reference TRBV12-5 and TRBJ2-2 for the parts outside the CDR3, the full variable domain is DARVTQTPRHKVTEMGQEVTMRCQPILGHNTVFWYRQTMMQGLELLAYFRNRAPLDDSGMPKDRFSAEMPDATLATLKIQPSEPRDSAVYFCASGLVKGQGARDTGELFFGEGSRLTVL.